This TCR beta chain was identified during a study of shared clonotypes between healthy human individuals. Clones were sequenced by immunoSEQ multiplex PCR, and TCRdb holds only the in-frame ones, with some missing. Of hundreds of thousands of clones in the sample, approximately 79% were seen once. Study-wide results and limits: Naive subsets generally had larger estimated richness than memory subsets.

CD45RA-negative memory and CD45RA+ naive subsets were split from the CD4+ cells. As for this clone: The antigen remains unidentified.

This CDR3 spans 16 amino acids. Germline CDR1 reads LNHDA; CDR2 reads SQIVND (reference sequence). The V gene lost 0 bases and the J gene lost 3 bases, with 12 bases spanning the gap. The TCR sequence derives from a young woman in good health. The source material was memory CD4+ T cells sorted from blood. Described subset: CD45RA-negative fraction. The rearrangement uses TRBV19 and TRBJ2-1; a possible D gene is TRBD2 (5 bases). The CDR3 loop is CASSIDLVASYNEQFF. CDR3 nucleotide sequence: TGTGCCAGTAGTATAGATTTGGTAGCGAGCTACAATGAGCAGTTCTTC.